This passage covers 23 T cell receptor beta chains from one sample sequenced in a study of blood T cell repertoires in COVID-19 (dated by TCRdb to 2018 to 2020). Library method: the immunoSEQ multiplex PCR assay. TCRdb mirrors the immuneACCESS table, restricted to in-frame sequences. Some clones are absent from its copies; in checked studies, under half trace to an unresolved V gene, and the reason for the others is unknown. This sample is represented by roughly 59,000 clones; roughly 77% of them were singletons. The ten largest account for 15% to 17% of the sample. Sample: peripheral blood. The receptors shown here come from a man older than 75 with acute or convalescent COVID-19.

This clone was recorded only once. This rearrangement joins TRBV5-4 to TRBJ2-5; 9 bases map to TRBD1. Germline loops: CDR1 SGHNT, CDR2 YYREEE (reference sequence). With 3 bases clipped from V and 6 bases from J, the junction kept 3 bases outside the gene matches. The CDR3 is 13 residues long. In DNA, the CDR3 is TGTGCCAGCAGCTGGGGACAGGGTCAGACCCAGTACTTC. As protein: CASSWGQGQTQYF.

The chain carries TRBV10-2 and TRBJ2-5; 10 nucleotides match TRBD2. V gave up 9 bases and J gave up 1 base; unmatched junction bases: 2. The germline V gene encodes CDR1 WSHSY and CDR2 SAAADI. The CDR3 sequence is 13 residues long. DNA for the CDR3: TGCGCCAGTGTAGCGGGGGGCCAAGAGACCCAGTACTTC. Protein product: CASVAGGQETQYF.

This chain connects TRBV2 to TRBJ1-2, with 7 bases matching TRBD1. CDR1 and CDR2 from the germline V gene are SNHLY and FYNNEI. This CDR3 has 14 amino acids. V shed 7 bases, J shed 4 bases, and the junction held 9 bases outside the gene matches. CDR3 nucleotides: TGTGCCAGCACCCTACAGGGGTACGGCTATGGCTACACCTTC. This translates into CASTLQGYGYGYTF.

The CDR3 loop is CASSSGQDFSYNEQFF. In DNA, the CDR3 is TGTGCCAGCAGTAGCGGCCAGGACTTCTCCTACAATGAGCAGTTCTTC. This chain connects TRBV7-2 to TRBJ2-1, with D possibly matching TRBD2 (6 bases). This CDR3 is built from 16 residues. Germline CDR1 and CDR2: SGHTA and FQGNSA. The V end lost 6 bases, the J end lost 0 bases, and 15 bases lay between the germline ends.

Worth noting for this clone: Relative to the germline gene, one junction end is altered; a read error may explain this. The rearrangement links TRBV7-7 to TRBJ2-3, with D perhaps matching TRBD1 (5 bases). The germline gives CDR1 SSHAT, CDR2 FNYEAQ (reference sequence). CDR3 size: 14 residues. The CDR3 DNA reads TGTGCTAGCAGCTTCCAGGGCGGTACAGATACGCAGTATTTT. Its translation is CASSFQGGTDTQYF.

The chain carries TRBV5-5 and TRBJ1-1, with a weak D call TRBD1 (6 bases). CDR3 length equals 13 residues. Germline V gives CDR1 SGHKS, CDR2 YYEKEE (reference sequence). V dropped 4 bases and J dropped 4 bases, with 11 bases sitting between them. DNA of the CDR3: TGTGCCAGCAGCGCACAGGGACCCACTGAAGCTTTCTTT. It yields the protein CASSAQGPTEAFF.

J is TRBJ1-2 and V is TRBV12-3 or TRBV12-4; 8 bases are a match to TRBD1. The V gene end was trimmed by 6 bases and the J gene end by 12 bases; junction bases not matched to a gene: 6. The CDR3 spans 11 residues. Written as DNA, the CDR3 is TGTGCCAGCAGCTCCGGGGACAGGAACACCTTC. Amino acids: CASSSGDRNTF.

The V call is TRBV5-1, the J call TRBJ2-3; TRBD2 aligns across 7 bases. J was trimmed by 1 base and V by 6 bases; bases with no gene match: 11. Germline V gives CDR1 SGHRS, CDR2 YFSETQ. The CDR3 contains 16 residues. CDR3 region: CASKMGLAGGTDTQYF. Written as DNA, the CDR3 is TGCGCCAGCAAAATGGGTCTCGCGGGGGGCACAGATACGCAGTATTTT.

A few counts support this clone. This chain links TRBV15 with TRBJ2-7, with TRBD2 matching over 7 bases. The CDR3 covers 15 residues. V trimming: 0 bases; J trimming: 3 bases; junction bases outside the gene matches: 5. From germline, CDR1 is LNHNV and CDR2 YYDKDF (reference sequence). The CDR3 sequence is CATSRDRASGYEQYF. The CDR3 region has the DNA TGTGCCACCAGCAGAGATAGGGCTAGCGGCTACGAGCAGTACTTC.

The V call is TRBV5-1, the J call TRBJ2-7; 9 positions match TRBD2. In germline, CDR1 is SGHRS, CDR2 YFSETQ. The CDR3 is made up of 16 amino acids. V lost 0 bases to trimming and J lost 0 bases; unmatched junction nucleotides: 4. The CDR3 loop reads CASSLGGSGSSYEQYF. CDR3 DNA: TGCGCCAGCAGCTTGGGGGGTAGCGGGAGCTCCTACGAGCAGTACTTC.

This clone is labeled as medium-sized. CDR3 bases: TGCGCCAGCAGCCAATCGGACTGGAGGACCGGGGAGCTGTTTTTT. This encodes CASSQSDWRTGELFF. J is TRBJ2-2 and V is TRBV4-3, with D perhaps matching TRBD2 (5 bases). The germline CDR1 and CDR2 sequences are LGHNA and YSLEER. V was clipped by 2 bases and J by 5 bases, with 12 bases between them. CDR3 length: 15 amino acids.

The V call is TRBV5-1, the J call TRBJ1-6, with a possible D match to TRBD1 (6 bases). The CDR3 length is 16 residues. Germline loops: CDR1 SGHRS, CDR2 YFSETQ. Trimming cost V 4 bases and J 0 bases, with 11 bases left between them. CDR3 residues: CASSNRDNSYNSPLHF. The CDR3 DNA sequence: TGCGCCAGCAGCAACCGGGACAACTCCTATAATTCACCCCTCCACTTT.

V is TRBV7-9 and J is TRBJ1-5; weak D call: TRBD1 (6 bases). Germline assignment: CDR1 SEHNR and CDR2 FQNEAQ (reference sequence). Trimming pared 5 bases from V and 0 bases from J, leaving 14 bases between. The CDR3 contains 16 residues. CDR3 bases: TGTGCCAGCAGCCGAACAGGGACGGCTAGCAATCAGCCCCAGCATTTT. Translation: CASSRTGTASNQPQHF. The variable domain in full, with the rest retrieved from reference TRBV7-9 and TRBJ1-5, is DTGVSQNPRHKITKRGQNVTFRCDPISEHNRLYWYRQTLGQGPEFLTYFQNEAQLEKSRLLSDRFSAERPKGSFSTLEIQRTEQGDSAMYLCASSRTGTASNQPQHFGDGTRLSIL.

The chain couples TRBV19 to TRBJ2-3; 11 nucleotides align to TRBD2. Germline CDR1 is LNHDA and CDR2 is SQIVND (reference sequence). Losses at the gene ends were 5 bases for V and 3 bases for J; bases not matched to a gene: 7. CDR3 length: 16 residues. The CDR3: CASSVGSSGGTDTQYF. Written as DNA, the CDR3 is TGTGCCAGTAGTGTGGGATCTAGCGGGGGGACAGATACGCAGTATTTT.

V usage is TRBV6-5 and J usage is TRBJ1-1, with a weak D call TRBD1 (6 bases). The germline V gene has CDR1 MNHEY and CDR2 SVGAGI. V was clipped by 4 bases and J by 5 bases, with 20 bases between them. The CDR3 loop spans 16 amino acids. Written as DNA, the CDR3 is TGTGCCAGCAGTTCCCTTTTCAGGGGCGGCAGGACTGAAGCTTTCTTT. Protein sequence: CASSSLFRGGRTEAFF.

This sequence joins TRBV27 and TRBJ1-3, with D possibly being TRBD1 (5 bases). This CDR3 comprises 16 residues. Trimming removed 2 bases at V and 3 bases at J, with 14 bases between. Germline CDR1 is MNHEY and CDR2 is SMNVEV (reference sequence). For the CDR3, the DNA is TGTGCCAGCAGTTTAGGGGCTCCGGTCCTTGGAAACACCATATATTTT. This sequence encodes CASSLGAPVLGNTIYF.

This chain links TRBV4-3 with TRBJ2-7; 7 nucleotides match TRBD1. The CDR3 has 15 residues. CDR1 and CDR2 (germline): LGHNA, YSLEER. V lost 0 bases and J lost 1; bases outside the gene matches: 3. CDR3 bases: TGCGCCAGCAGCCAAGATGGCAGGGGGTCCTACGAGCAGTACTTC. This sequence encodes CASSQDGRGSYEQYF.

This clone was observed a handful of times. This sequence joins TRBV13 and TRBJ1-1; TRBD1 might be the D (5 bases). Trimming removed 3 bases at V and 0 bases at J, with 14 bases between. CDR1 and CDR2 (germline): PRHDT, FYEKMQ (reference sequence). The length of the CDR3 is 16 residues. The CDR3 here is CASSFGTGLMNTEAFF. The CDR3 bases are TGTGCCAGCAGCTTTGGTACAGGCCTCATGAACACTGAAGCTTTCTTT.

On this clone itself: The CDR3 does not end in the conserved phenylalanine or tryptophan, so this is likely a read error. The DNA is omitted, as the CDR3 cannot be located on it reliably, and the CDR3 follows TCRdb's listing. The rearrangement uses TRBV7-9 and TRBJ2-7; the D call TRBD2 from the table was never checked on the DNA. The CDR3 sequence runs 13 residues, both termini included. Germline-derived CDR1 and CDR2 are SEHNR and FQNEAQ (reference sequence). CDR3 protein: CASSPGGGETQSL.

The chain's CDR3 is CASSVGQGAPNEQFF. The CDR3 DNA reads TGTGCCAGCAGCGTAGGACAGGGGGCCCCCAATGAGCAGTTCTTC. The chain links TRBV9 to TRBJ2-1; 10 bases align to TRBD1. Germline CDR1 SGDLS, CDR2 YYNGEE. V lost 0 bases and J lost 6; bases outside the gene matches: 3. The length of the CDR3 is 15 residues.

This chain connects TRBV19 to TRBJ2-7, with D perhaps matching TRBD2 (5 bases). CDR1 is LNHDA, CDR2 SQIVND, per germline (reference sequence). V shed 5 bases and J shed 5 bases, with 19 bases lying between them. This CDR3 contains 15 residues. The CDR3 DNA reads TGTGCCAGTAGTCTTGAGGGCCGTCCCCAAGACGAGCAGTACTTC. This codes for CASSLEGRPQDEQYF.

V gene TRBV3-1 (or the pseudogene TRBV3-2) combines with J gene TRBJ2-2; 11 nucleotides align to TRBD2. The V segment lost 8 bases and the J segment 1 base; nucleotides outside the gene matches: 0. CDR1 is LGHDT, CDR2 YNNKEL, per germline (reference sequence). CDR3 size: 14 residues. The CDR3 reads CASGTSGNTGELFF. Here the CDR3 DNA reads TGTGCCAGCGGGACTAGCGGGAACACCGGGGAGCTGTTTTTT.

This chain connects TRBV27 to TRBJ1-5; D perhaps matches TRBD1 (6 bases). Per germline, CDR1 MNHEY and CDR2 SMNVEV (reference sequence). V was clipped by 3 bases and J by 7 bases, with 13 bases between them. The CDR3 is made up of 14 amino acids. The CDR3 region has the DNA TGTGCCAGCAGTTTCGGCTCAAGGGGGCAGCCCCAGCATTTT. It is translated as CASSFGSRGQPQHF.